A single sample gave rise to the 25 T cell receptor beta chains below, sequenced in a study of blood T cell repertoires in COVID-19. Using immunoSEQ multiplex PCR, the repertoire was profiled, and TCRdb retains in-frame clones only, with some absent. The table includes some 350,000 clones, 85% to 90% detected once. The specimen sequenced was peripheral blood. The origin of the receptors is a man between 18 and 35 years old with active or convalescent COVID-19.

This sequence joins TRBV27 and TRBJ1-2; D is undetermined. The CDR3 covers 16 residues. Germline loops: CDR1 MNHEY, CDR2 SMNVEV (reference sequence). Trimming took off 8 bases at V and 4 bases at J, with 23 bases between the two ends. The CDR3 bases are TGTGCCAGCGCCCTGGGTGCGTCAGCACTATTCTATGGCTACACCTTC. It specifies CASALGASALFYGYTF.

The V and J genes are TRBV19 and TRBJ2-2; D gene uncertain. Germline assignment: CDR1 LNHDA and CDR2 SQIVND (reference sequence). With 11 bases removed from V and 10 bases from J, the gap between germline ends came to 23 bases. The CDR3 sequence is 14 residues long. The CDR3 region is CACPKRGIVEELFF. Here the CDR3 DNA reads TGTGCCTGCCCAAAGAGAGGAATAGTGGAGGAGCTGTTTTTT.

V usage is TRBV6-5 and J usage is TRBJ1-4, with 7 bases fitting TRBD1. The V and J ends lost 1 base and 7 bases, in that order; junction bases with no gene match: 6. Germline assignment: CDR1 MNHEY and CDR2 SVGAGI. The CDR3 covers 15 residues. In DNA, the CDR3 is TGTGCCAGCAGTTACTGGACAGGAGGGGGTGAAAAACTGTTTTTT. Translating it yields CASSYWTGGGEKLFF.

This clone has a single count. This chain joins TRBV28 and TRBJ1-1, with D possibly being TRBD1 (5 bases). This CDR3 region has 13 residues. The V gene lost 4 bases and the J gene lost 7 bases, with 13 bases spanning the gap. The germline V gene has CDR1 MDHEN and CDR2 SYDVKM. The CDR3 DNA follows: TGTGCCAGCAGTTGGAGGGGCAGGGATGAAGCTTTCTTT. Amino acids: CASSWRGRDEAFF.

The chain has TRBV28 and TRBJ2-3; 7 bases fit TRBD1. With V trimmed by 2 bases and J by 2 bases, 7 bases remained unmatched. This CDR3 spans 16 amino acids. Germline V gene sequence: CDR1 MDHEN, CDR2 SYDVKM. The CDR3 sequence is CASSLVDRAATDTQYF. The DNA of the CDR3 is TGTGCCAGCAGTTTAGTTGACAGGGCAGCCACAGATACGCAGTATTTT.

CDR3 nucleotides: TGTGCCAGCAGCTCACCAACTAGCGGAAGAAACTACGAGCAGTACTTC. It is translated as CASSSPTSGRNYEQYF. J is TRBJ2-7 and V is TRBV11-2; 8 nucleotides line up with TRBD2. The junction had 11 bases not matched to a gene; V was cut back by 4 bases and J by 3 bases. Germline CDR1 reads SGHAT; CDR2 reads FQNNGV. This CDR3 spans 16 amino acids.

CDR3 in amino acids: CASSNLGGQYF. The CDR3 DNA reads as TGTGCCAGCAGTAACCTGGGGGGGCAGTACTTC. This chain joins TRBV25-1 and TRBJ2-7, with D perhaps TRBD2 (6 bases). V lost 5 bases to trimming and J lost 9 bases, with 11 bases between them. The CDR3 loop spans 11 amino acids. Germline-derived CDR1 and CDR2 are MGHDK and SYGVNS.

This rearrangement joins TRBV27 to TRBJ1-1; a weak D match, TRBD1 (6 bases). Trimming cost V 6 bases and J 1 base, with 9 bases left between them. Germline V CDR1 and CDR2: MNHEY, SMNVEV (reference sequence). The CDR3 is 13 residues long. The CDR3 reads CASRGQQNTEAFF. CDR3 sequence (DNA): TGTGCCAGCAGGGGACAACAGAACACTGAAGCTTTCTTT.

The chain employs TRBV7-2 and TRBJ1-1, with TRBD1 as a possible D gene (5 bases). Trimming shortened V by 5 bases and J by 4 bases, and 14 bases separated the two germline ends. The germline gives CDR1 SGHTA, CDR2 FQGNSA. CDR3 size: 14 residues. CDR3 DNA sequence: TGTGCCAGCAGCATCGCCAGGGCGCGCACTGAAGCTTTCTTT. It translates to CASSIARARTEAFF.

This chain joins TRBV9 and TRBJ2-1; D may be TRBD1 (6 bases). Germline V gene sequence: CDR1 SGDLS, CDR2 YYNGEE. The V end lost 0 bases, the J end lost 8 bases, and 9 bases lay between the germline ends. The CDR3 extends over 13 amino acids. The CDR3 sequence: CASSVEGDDEQFF. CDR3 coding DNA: TGTGCCAGCAGCGTAGAGGGGGACGATGAGCAGTTCTTC.

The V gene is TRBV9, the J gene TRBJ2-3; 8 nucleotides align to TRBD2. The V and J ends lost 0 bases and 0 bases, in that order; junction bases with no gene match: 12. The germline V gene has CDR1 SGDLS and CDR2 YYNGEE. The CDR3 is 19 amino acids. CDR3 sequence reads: CASSVAIAGPSTSTDTQYF. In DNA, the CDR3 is TGTGCCAGCAGCGTAGCAATAGCGGGACCAAGTACTAGCACAGATACGCAGTATTTT.

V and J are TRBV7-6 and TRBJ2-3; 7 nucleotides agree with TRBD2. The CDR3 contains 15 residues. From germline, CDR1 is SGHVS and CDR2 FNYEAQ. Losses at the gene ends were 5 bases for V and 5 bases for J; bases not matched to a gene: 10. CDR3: CASSPRAGDEDTQYF. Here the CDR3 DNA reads TGTGCCAGCAGCCCACGGGCGGGAGATGAAGATACGCAGTATTTT.

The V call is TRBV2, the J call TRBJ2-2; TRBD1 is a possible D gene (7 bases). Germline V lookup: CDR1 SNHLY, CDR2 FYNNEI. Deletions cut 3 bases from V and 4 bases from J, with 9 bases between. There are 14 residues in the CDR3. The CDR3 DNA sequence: TGTGCCAGCAGTGAGGAGGGGGCCACCGGGGAGCTGTTTTTT. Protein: CASSEEGATGELFF.

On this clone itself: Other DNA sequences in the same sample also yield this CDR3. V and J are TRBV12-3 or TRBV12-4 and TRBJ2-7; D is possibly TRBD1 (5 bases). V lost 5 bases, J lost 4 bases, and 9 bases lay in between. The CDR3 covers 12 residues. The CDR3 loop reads CASSTQGYEQYF. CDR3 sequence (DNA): TGTGCCAGCAGTACTCAGGGATACGAGCAGTACTTC.

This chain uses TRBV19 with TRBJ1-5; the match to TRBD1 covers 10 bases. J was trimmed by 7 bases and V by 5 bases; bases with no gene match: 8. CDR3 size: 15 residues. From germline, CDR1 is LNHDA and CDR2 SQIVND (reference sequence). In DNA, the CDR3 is TGTGCCAGTAGTCCCGAGACAGGGGGCTACCAGCCCCAGCATTTT. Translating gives CASSPETGGYQPQHF.

CDR3 protein: CASSSTRGLFF. CDR3 in DNA: TGTGCCAGCAGTTCGACGCGGGGACTGTTTTTT. The chain recombines TRBV27 with TRBJ1-4; unclear D gene. There are 11 residues in the CDR3. Between the trimmed V and J ends, which lost 4 bases and 13 bases, there was a span of 10 bases. The germline V gene encodes CDR1 MNHEY and CDR2 SMNVEV (reference sequence).

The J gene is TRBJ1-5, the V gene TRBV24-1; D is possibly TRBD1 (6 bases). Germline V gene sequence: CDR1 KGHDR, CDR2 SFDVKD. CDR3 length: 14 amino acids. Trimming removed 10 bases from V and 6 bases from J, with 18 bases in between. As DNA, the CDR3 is TGTGCCACACGAGGAGTGGGGGCTGGTCAGCCCCAGCATTTT. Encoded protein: CATRGVGAGQPQHF.

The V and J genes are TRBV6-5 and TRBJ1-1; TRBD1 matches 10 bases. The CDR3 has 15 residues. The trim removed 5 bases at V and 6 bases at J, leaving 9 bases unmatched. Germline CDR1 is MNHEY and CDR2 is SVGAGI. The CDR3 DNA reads TGTGCCAGCAGTCCGGACAGGGGGAAAGGAGCTGAAGCTTTCTTT. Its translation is CASSPDRGKGAEAFF.

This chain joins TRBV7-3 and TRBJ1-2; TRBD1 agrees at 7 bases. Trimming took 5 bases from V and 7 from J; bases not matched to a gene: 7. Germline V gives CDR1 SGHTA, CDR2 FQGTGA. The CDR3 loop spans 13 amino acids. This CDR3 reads CASSTRQGVGYTF. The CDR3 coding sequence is TGTGCCAGCAGCACCAGACAGGGCGTTGGCTACACCTTC.

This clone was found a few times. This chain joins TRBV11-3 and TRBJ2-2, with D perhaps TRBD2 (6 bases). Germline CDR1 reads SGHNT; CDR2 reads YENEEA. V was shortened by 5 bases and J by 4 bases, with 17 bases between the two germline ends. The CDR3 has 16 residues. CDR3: CASSPGLDNPTGELFF. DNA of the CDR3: TGTGCCAGCAGCCCGGGACTCGATAACCCCACCGGGGAGCTGTTTTTT.

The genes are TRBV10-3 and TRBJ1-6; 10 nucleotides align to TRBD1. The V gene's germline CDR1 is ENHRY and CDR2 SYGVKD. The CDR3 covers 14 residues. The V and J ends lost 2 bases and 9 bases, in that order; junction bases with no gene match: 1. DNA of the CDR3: TGTGCCATCAGTGAGAGGGACAGGGGTTCACCCCTCCACTTT. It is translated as CAISERDRGSPLHF.

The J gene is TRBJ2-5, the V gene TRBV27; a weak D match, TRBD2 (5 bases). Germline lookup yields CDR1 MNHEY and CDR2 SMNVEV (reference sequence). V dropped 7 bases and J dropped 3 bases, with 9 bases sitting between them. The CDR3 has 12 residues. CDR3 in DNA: TGTGCCAGCAAAGGGAGAGAAGAGACCCAGTACTTC. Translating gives CASKGREETQYF.

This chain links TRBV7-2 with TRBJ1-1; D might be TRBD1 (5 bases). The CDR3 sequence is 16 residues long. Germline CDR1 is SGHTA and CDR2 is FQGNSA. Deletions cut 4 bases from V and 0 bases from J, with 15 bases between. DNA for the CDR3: TGTGCCAGCAGCTCTGGTGCGGGACTCATGAACACTGAAGCTTTCTTT. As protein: CASSSGAGLMNTEAFF.

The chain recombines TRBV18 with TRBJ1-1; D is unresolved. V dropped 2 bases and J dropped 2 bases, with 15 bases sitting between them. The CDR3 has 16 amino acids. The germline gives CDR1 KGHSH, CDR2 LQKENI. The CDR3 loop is CASSPDRPGLNTEAFF. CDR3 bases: TGTGCCAGCTCACCAGATCGGCCGGGTCTAAACACTGAAGCTTTCTTT.

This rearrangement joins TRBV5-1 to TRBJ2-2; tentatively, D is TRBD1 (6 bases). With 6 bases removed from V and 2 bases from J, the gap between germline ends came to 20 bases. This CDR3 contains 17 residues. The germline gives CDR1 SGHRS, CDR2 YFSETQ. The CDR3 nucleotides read TGCGCCAGCAAGGTAGGACAGTTCGCCCTCAACACCGGGGAGCTGTTTTTT. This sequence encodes CASKVGQFALNTGELFF.